Below, 10 T cell receptor beta chains from the same sample are listed, as sequenced in a study of molecular identifiers for immune sequencing clone quantification. TCRdb called the PCR reads again in MiXCR, with one record for every CDR3 protein. This sample has approximately 550,000 distinct CDR3 sequences; about 20% occur once, and the top ten carry about 0.78%. Sequencing input: naive CD8+ T cells from blood, with Jurkat cell RNA spiked in. Subset in this sample: FACS-sorted CD8+CD4-CCR7+CD45RA+ naive T cells. Source of these receptors: a human donor in good health. Some libraries in this study had Jurkat cell RNA spiked in.

On this clonotype: A read error may explain this, as a much larger clone is one base away. A read error is likely, as this CDR3 ends without the conserved phenylalanine or tryptophan. The gene calls are TRBV10-3 and TRBJ1-5; D possibly corresponds to TRBD1 (6 bases). The germline CDR1 and CDR2 sequences are ENHRY and SYGVKD. V shed 10 bases and J shed 2 bases, with 18 bases lying between them. The CDR3 is 15 residues long. In nucleotides, the CDR3 is TGTGCCACCCGGGTAGGGGGTATGGGCAATCAGCCCCAGCATCTT. Encoded protein: CATRVGGMGNQPQHL.

Concerning this clonotype: Mismatch with germline at one junction end may stem from a read error. This rearrangement joins TRBV2 to TRBJ1-5; tentatively, D is TRBD1 (6 bases). Germline values: CDR1 SNHLY, CDR2 FYNNEI. This CDR3 is 14 amino acids long. The DNA of the CDR3 is TGTGCCGGCAGTCGAGGACAGTTATATCAGCCCCAGCATTTT. This codes for CAGSRGQLYQPQHF.

There are many counts of this clonotype. This sequence joins TRBV30 and TRBJ2-1, with D possibly matching TRBD2 (5 bases). This CDR3 is 14 amino acids long. Germline V lookup: CDR1 GTSNPN, CDR2 SVGIG (reference sequence). V was shortened by 0 bases and J by 2 bases, with 8 bases between the two germline ends. The CDR3 loop reads CAWSVSGTYNEQFF. The CDR3 DNA is TGTGCCTGGAGTGTAAGCGGAACCTACAATGAGCAGTTCTTC.

The V call is TRBV28, the J call TRBJ2-1, with D tentatively TRBD2 (7 bases). CDR1 and CDR2 (germline): MDHEN, SYDVKM. The CDR3 spans 16 residues. Trimming shortened V by 2 bases and J by 9 bases, and 20 bases separated the two germline ends. The CDR3 loop is CASSLRLLRGRFEQFF. DNA of the CDR3: TGTGCCAGCAGTTTACGACTACTGCGGGGGCGCTTTGAGCAGTTCTTC.

This clonotype has more than one count but fewer than ten. The chain carries TRBV7-2 and TRBJ2-2, with D maybe TRBD1 (5 bases). Trimming left V 5 bases short and J 0 bases short, with 16 bases between. Per germline, CDR1 SGHTA and CDR2 FQGNSA. CDR3 size: 17 residues. As DNA, the CDR3 is TGTGCCAGCAGCCAATATGTGGCAGGGTCGAACACCGGGGAGCTGTTTTTT. Protein sequence: CASSQYVAGSNTGELFF. The complete variable domain, with remaining parts taken from reference TRBV7-2 and TRBJ2-2, reads GAGVSQSPSNKVTEKGKDVELRCDPISGHTALYWYRQSLGQGLEFLIYFQGNSAPDKSGLPSDRFSAERTGGSVSTLTIQRTQQEDSAVYLCASSQYVAGSNTGELFFGEGSRLTVL.

In the case of this clonotype: This may come from a read error, since a much larger clone is one base off. This chain connects TRBV24-1 to TRBJ2-1; 9 bases are a match to TRBD2. The CDR3 sequence is 15 residues long. J was trimmed by 4 bases and V by 4 bases; bases with no gene match: 4. Germline loops: CDR1 KGHDR, CDR2 SFDVKD. CDR3 protein: CATSESTSGYNEQFF. The CDR3, as DNA: TGTGCCACCAGTGAGTCGACTAGCGGATACAATGAGCAGTTCTTC.

The V call is TRBV13, the J call TRBJ1-4; possible D gene TRBD1, 5 bases. The CDR3 is 14 amino acids. CDR1 PRHDT and CDR2 FYEKMQ come from the germline V gene (reference sequence). Trimming stripped 4 bases from V and 7 bases from J, with 13 bases between. The CDR3 DNA follows: TGTGCCAGCAGCTCAACCGGGACGGGTGAAAAACTGTTTTTT. Residues: CASSSTGTGEKLFF. The full variable domain, its missing parts supplied by reference TRBV13 and TRBJ1-4, is AAGVIQSPRHLIKEKRETATLKCYPIPRHDTVYWYQQGPGQDPQFLISFYEKMQSDKGSIPDRFSAQQFSDYHSELNMSSLELGDSALYFCASSSTGTGEKLFFGSGTQLSVL.

The J gene is TRBJ2-7, the V gene TRBV30; TRBD1 aligns across 11 bases. From germline, CDR1 is GTSNPN and CDR2 SVGIG (reference sequence). The CDR3 extends over 16 amino acids. Losses at the gene ends were 2 bases for V and 3 bases for J; bases not matched to a gene: 9. CDR3 amino acids: CAWSPWGTGGFYEQYF. CDR3 DNA: TGTGCCTGGAGTCCCTGGGGGACAGGGGGTTTCTACGAGCAGTACTTC.

The sample holds a few counts of this clonotype. This chain uses TRBV15 with TRBJ2-3; tentatively, D is TRBD2 (6 bases). The CDR3 loop spans 13 amino acids. The V gene lost 8 bases and the J gene lost 1 base, with 10 bases spanning the gap. Germline CDR1 and CDR2: LNHNV and YYDKDF (reference sequence). The CDR3 loop is CATGEVGTDTQYF. The CDR3 DNA reads as TGTGCCACCGGGGAGGTGGGCACAGATACGCAGTATTTT.

This clonotype showed up many times. The J gene is TRBJ2-3, the V gene TRBV29-1; D is unclear. The CDR3 runs to 14 residues. Looked up from germline, CDR1 is SQVTM and CDR2 is ANQGSEA. The ends were cut back, 0 bases at V and 4 bases at J, with 11 bases in the middle. This CDR3 is CSVEDHEHPDTQYF. As DNA, the CDR3 is TGCAGCGTTGAAGATCACGAGCACCCAGATACGCAGTATTTT.